This T cell receptor (beta chain) was sequenced for a study of T cells in Graves' hyperthyroidism and ophthalmopathy. Germline lookup yields CDR1 SGHTA and CDR2 FQGNSA. V gave up 6 bases and J gave up 11 bases, with 23 bases separating them. The CDR3 totals 15 residues. TCR beta CDR3 regions were amplified from RNA transcripts. A set of HTBI primers served as the primers for a first-round RT-PCR of the TCR CDR3. MiXCR, run by TCRdb on the multiplex PCR reads, gives a single entry per CDR3 protein. The table shows about 92,000 distinct CDR3 sequences, with around 50% occurring only once. This clonotype was recorded once.

The sequence was obtained from a woman aged 40 to 50 with Graves' hyperthyroidism. The sample consisted of blood. The V gene is TRBV7-2, the J gene TRBJ1-5, with D perhaps TRBD1 (5 bases). The CDR3 DNA reads as TGTGCCAGCAGAGCCGGGACTAGCGGGAGAGAGACCCAGCATTTT. Amino acid sequence: CASRAGTSGRETQHF.